This T cell receptor beta chain was identified during a study of T cells in localized non-small cell lung cancer. General study findings and limits: Detection in adjacent lung was observed for a median about 56 of the top 100 tumor clones. Uninvolved adjacent lung, not tumor, had the highest T cell clonality. There was an association of higher blood T cell density with longer overall survival.

Worth noting for this clone: What it recognizes is unknown.

V lost 5 bases and J lost 8; bases outside the gene matches: 7. This CDR3 is 14 amino acids long. Germline CDR1 reads SGHVS; CDR2 reads FNYEAQ. Sequencing used immunoSEQ multiplex PCR; TCRdb keeps in-frame clones, though not all of them. Among about 75,000 clones listed, 70% to 90% were seen once. The specimen comprised peripheral blood, sampled before any cancer treatment. The rearrangement links TRBV7-6 to TRBJ2-2; 8 nucleotides line up with TRBD1. The clonotype was recovered from a female donor older than 55 with stage I lung adenocarcinoma. The CDR3 DNA reads TGTGCCAGCAGCGCCGGACAGGGAGTTGGGGAGCTGTTTTTT. It is translated as CASSAGQGVGELFF.